This T cell receptor (beta chain) emerged from a study of blood T cell repertoires in COVID-19. This CDR3 is built from 17 residues. Original handling: Reference gene primer amplification in the assay estimated nucleated cell counts. Generated by immunoSEQ multiplex PCR, the TCRdb table keeps only in-frame clones and is missing some. The V and J calls and clone size come from that table; D and trimming were worked out from the DNA. The sample gives 200,000 to 250,000 clones, about 80% of which show up once; about 2% is in the top ten. The source material was peripheral blood. V is TRBV12-1 and J is TRBJ1-6. TRBV12-1 is given as a pseudogene. This sequence was found in a man between 25 and 39 years old who had recovered from COVID-19. CDR3 DNA: TGTGCCAGCAGCTCCTTGGGAGGGGGCTCCTATAATTCACCCCTCCACTTT. Amino acid sequence: CASSSLGGGSYNSPLHF.